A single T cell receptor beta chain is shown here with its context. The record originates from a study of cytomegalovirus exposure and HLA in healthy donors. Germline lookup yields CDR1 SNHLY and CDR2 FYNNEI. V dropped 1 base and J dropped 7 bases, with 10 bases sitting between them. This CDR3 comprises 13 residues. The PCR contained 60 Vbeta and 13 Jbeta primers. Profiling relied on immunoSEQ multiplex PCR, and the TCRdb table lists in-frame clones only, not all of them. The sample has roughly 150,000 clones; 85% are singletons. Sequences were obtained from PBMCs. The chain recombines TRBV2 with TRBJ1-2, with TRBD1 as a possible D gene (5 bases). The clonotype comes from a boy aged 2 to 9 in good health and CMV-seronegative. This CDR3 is CASSEGAGSGYTF. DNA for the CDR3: TGTGCCAGCAGTGAAGGGGCAGGGTCTGGCTACACCTTC.